This record covers a single TCR beta chain. Its antigen is as yet unknown. The germline V gene encodes CDR1 GTSNPN and CDR2 SVGIG (reference sequence). CDR3 size: 12 residues. V shed 4 bases, J shed 4 bases, and the junction held 3 bases outside the gene matches. This specimen comes from a study of T-cell reconstitution after alpha-beta-depleted transplantation in children. Unique molecular identifiers were incorporated during preparation of the TCRbeta library. Via MiXCR, TCRdb re-called the PCR reads, giving one row per CDR3 protein. The data contain over 120,000 distinct CDR3 sequences, roughly 8.8% of them singletons. Study-level points and caveats: Several hundred graft clones that had expanded were reportedly the source of alpha-beta T cells about two months after transplant.

This receptor was obtained from a female patient aged 2-9 years who had a stem cell transplant for congenital amegakaryocytic thrombocytopenia, so the T cells may come from the graft donor. The genes are TRBV30 and TRBJ1-1; TRBD1 agrees at 7 bases. Material: PBMCs, mostly from graft donor cells, obtained 180 days after TCRalphabeta/CD19-depleted stem cell transplant. In DNA, the CDR3 is TGTGCCTGGACTAAGGGGGCCACTGAAGCTTTCTTT. It translates to CAWTKGATEAFF.